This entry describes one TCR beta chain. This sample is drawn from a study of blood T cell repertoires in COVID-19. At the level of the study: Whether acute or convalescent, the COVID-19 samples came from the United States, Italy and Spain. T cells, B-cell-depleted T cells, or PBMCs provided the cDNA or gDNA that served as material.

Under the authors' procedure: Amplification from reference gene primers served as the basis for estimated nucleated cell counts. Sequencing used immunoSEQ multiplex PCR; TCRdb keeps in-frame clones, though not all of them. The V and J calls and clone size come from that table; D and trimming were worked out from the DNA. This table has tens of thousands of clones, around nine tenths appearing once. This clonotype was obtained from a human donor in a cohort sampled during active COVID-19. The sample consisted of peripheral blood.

CDR3 DNA: TGTGCCAGCAGCCTCCCACCGACAGAACCCAAAAACATTCAGTACTTC. It yields the protein CASSLPPTEPKNIQYF. V and J are TRBV7-9 and TRBJ2-4, with D perhaps matching TRBD1 (5 bases). The CDR3 spans 16 residues. Trimming took off 5 bases at V and 2 bases at J, with 16 bases between the two ends. Germline assignment: CDR1 SEHNR and CDR2 FQNEAQ (reference sequence).